Below are 26 T cell receptor beta chains sequenced from a single sample in a study of CD8+CD57+ T cells in acquired aplastic anemia. Sequenced patients had shown CD8+CD57+ cell expansion by flow cytometry. The template used for profiling TCR beta VDJ and CDR3 was genomic DNA. MiXCR, applied by TCRdb to the reads, yields one record per CDR3 protein. The sample has 110,000 or so distinct CDR3 sequences; 50% to 60% are singletons. Sequenced input: sorted CD4+, CD8+, or CD8+CD57+ T cells (not recorded which) from PBMCs. These TCRs come from a human donor with aplastic anemia.

V usage is TRBV12-5 and J usage is TRBJ1-1, with D perhaps TRBD1 (5 bases). The CDR3 is 14 residues long. Between the trimmed V and J ends, which lost 6 bases and 2 bases, there was a span of 13 bases. Germline CDR1 is LGHNT and CDR2 is FRNRAP. The CDR3 coding sequence is TGTGCTAGTGGCAGGGACGGGCCTAACACTGAAGCTTTCTTT. This gives the protein CASGRDGPNTEAFF.

This clonotype appeared a single time. V is TRBV2 and J is TRBJ1-2; a possible D gene is TRBD1 (5 bases). The germline CDR1 and CDR2 sequences are SNHLY and FYNNEI. This CDR3 region has 15 residues. Trimming took off 0 bases at V and 4 bases at J, with 12 bases between the two ends. The CDR3 sequence is CASSEAVGAPYGYTF. CDR3 DNA sequence: TGTGCCAGCAGTGAAGCAGTAGGGGCCCCCTATGGCTACACCTTC.

In this sample, this clonotype turned up once. The V call is TRBV2, the J call TRBJ1-1, with D maybe TRBD1 (5 bases). The V gene lost 4 bases and the J gene lost 5 bases, with 11 bases spanning the gap. The CDR3 extends over 13 amino acids. Germline-derived CDR1 and CDR2 are SNHLY and FYNNEI. Written as DNA, the CDR3 is TGTGCCAGCAGTGCTCAAGGGGATACTGAAGCTTTCTTT. Translating gives CASSAQGDTEAFF.

The sample holds a few counts of this clonotype. The chain has TRBV29-1 and TRBJ1-4; D is possibly TRBD1 (5 bases). There are 14 residues in the CDR3. Germline CDR1 reads SQVTM; CDR2 reads ANQGSEA. V was pared by 7 bases and J by 4 bases, with 16 bases between. Here the CDR3 reads CSARWGRINEKLFF. CDR3 sequence (DNA): TGCAGCGCGAGGTGGGGACGGATTAATGAAAAACTGTTTTTT.

This clonotype was seen a single time. This chain connects TRBV7-8 to TRBJ2-2; 9 nucleotides match TRBD1. CDR1 is SGHVS, CDR2 FQNEAQ, per germline. CDR3 length: 16 residues. Trimming took 4 bases from V and 6 from J; bases not matched to a gene: 9. The CDR3 DNA is TGTGCCAGCAGCTCCACAGGGGGCCCTCAATCCGGGGAGCTGTTTTTT. Translating it yields CASSSTGGPQSGELFF.

This clonotype was observed at least ten times. V gene TRBV12-3 or TRBV12-4 combines with J gene TRBJ2-1, with D tentatively TRBD2 (7 bases). V was pared by 6 bases and J by 7 bases, with 19 bases between. The CDR3 is made up of 15 amino acids. CDR3 coding DNA: TGTGCCAGCAGATGGGGGGGCTTGCCTAGGAATGAGCAGTTCTTC. This translates into CASRWGGLPRNEQFF.

V is TRBV12-3 or TRBV12-4 and J is TRBJ2-7, with D possibly TRBD2 on 5 matching bases. Trimming removed 6 bases at V and 4 bases at J, with 13 bases between. The CDR3 contains 13 residues. The CDR3 DNA follows: TGTGCCAGCAGCTTGAGGAGGCCGTACGAGCAGTACTTC. Its translation is CASSLRRPYEQYF.

Ten or more counts support this clonotype. The gene calls are TRBV19 and TRBJ2-1, with D perhaps assigned TRBD1 or TRBD2 (5 bases each). This CDR3 has 15 amino acids. Germline CDR1 and CDR2: LNHDA and SQIVND (reference sequence). Trimming took off 5 bases at V and 1 base at J, with 12 bases between the two ends. The CDR3 nucleotides read TGTGCCAGTAGTTTTGGGGGAAGGTCCTACAATGAGCAGTTCTTC. It specifies CASSFGGRSYNEQFF.

This clonotype was detected many times. The chain carries TRBV19 and TRBJ1-5; the D is unclear. Germline lookup yields CDR1 LNHDA and CDR2 SQIVND (reference sequence). The CDR3 contains 12 residues. Trimming took 3 bases from V and 0 from J, leaving 0 bases between them. The CDR3 region is CASSISNQPQHF. As DNA, the CDR3 is TGTGCCAGTAGTATTAGCAATCAGCCCCAGCATTTT.

This rearrangement joins TRBV4-1 to TRBJ1-3; possibly TRBD1 for D (5 bases). The CDR3 has 15 amino acids. V lost 4 bases and J 2 bases, leaving 12 bases between the germline ends. In germline, CDR1 is MGHRA, CDR2 YSYEKL. CDR3 DNA: TGCGCCAGCAGCCGCCTGGACATTGCTGGAAACACCATATATTTT. Encoded protein: CASSRLDIAGNTIYF.

V usage is TRBV5-1 and J usage is TRBJ1-1, with 10 bases that match TRBD1. This CDR3 contains 13 residues. Trimming took 8 bases from V and 6 from J; bases not matched to a gene: 7. The germline V gene encodes CDR1 SGHRS and CDR2 YFSETQ. The CDR3 DNA reads as TGCGCCAGTGGGGACAGGGGTTTAGCTGAAGCTTTCTTT. As protein: CASGDRGLAEAFF.

This clonotype is categorized as medium-sized (0.01 to 0.1%). V and J are TRBV19 and TRBJ1-6; D call uncertain. V was cut by 3 bases and J by 7 bases, with 13 bases left in between. Germline CDR1 is LNHDA and CDR2 is SQIVND (reference sequence). The CDR3 is 15 residues long. CDR3 sequence (DNA): TGTGCCAGTAGTATGGAGGACCTCGCGAATTCACCCCTCCACTTT. It encodes CASSMEDLANSPLHF.

This clonotype was seen at least ten times. The gene calls are TRBV27 and TRBJ2-7; either TRBD1 or TRBD2 may fit D (5 bases each). Germline V gives CDR1 MNHEY, CDR2 SMNVEV (reference sequence). Trimming pared 0 bases from V and 2 bases from J, leaving 5 bases between. This CDR3 is built from 13 residues. The CDR3 DNA sequence: TGTGCCAGCAGTTTATCGGGGGCCTACGAGCAGTACTTC. Its translation: CASSLSGAYEQYF.

Regarding this clonotype: The germline gene is not matched at one end of the junction; a read error may be the cause. V usage is TRBV11-2 and J usage is TRBJ2-7, with 11 bases fitting TRBD2. Germline loops: CDR1 SGHAT, CDR2 FQNNGV. This CDR3 has 15 residues. This chain's CDR3 is CVSSWGLAVPYEQYF. The CDR3 region has the DNA TGTGTCAGCAGTTGGGGACTAGCGGTCCCCTACGAGCAGTACTTC. Together with reference TRBV11-2 and TRBJ2-7, the CDR3 gives the full variable domain: EAGVAQSPRYKIIEKRQSVAFWCNPISGHATLYWYQQILGQGPKLLIQFQNNGVVDDSQLPKDRFSAERLKGVDSTLKIQPAKLEDSAVYLCVSSWGLAVPYEQYFGPGTRLTVT.

The chain combines TRBV7-3 with TRBJ2-1; no reliable D call. V dropped 2 bases and J dropped 10 bases, with 6 bases sitting between them. The germline V gene encodes CDR1 SGHTA and CDR2 FQGTGA. This CDR3 has 11 residues. The CDR3 DNA sequence: TGTGCCAGCAGCTTAGGTATCGAGCAGTTCTTC. The encoded protein is CASSLGIEQFF.

The V gene is TRBV10-3, the J gene TRBJ2-7, with 9 bases aligning to TRBD1. Germline-derived CDR1 and CDR2 are ENHRY and SYGVKD. Germline trimming cut 4 bases from V and 6 bases from J; bases unmatched to any gene: 7. The CDR3 loop spans 14 amino acids. CDR3 sequence (DNA): TGTGCCATCAGTGCGACAGGGGGACAGGGCGAGCAGTACTTC. Amino acid sequence: CAISATGGQGEQYF.

This clonotype was detected once. This sequence joins TRBV20-1 and TRBJ2-7; D unresolved. The CDR3 totals 12 residues. Germline assignment: CDR1 DFQATT and CDR2 SNEGSKA (reference sequence). V dropped 2 bases and J dropped 3 bases, with 8 bases sitting between them. CDR3 sequence (DNA): TGCAGTGCTAGACAAGGGTTCTACGAGCAGTACTTC. Encoded protein: CSARQGFYEQYF.

This clonotype has just a few counts. The gene calls are TRBV29-1 and TRBJ2-7; 8 nucleotides agree with TRBD2. Germline CDR1 and CDR2: SQVTM and ANQGSEA. The CDR3 totals 13 residues. Trimming took 7 bases from V and 0 from J; bases not matched to a gene: 5. The CDR3 sequence is CSARAGDSYEQYF. The CDR3 DNA sequence: TGCAGCGCCAGAGCGGGGGACTCCTACGAGCAGTACTTC.

This clonotype was seen more than once but under ten times. The J gene is TRBJ1-3, the V gene TRBV25-1, with D unresolved. The CDR3 extends over 16 amino acids. Trimming took 6 bases from V and 0 from J, leaving 15 bases between them. CDR1 is MGHDK, CDR2 SYGVNS, per germline. CDR3 nucleotide sequence: TGTGCCAGCAGCCCTCCCGGCCCGAGCTCTGGAAACACCATATATTTT. Its translation is CASSPPGPSSGNTIYF. Full variable domain (rest looked up from reference TRBV25-1 and TRBJ1-3): EADIYQTPRYLVIGTGKKITLECSQTMGHDKMYWYQQDPGMELHLIHYSYGVNSTEKGDLSSESTVSRIRTEHFPLTLESARPSHTSQYLCASSPPGPSSGNTIYFGEGSWLTVV.

Worth noting for this clonotype: A read error may explain this, as a much larger clone is one base away. The rearrangement uses TRBV6-1 and TRBJ1-2, with D unresolved. Between the trimmed V and J ends, which lost 6 bases and 2 bases, there was a span of 10 bases. Germline assignment: CDR1 MNHNS and CDR2 SASEGT. This CDR3 has 13 residues. CDR3 in DNA: TGTGCCAGCAGCCAACGGGAAAACTATGGCTACACCTTC. Translated, it gives CASSQRENYGYTF.

The gene calls are TRBV7-6 and TRBJ2-3; 13 nucleotides line up with TRBD2. V gave up 4 bases and J gave up 3 bases; unmatched junction bases: 7. The CDR3 sequence is 17 residues long. Looked up from germline, CDR1 is SGHVS and CDR2 is FNYEAQ. The CDR3 DNA is TGTGCCAGCAGCTCTAGGACTAGCGGGGGAGGGACAGATACGCAGTATTTT. This gives the protein CASSSRTSGGGTDTQYF.

V gene TRBV10-1 combines with J gene TRBJ1-6; TRBD1 matches 7 bases. There are 14 residues in the CDR3. Looked up from germline, CDR1 is WNHNN and CDR2 is SYGVQD (reference sequence). With V trimmed by 3 bases and J by 7 bases, 3 bases remained unmatched. CDR3 in amino acids: CASSEQGYNSPLHF. The DNA for the CDR3 is TGCGCCAGCAGTGAACAGGGGTACAATTCACCCCTCCACTTT.

Concerning this clonotype: This could be a read error, since a much larger clone is one nucleotide away. The chain recombines TRBV7-9 with TRBJ1-2; tentative D call: TRBD1 (5 bases). Germline V lookup: CDR1 SEHNR, CDR2 FQNEAQ (reference sequence). The CDR3 is 14 amino acids. The CDR3 region is CASGLDGQGRGYTF. CDR3 DNA: TGTGCCAGCGGCTTAGACGGGCAGGGAAGAGGCTACACCTTC.

The CDR3 nucleotides read TGCAGCGTTGAAGATCGGAGGACAGGGGGCGAGACCCAGTACTTC. Translated: CSVEDRRTGGETQYF. The chain couples TRBV29-1 to TRBJ2-5; 11 nucleotides line up with TRBD1. The CDR3 consists of 15 residues. Germline values: CDR1 SQVTM, CDR2 ANQGSEA. The V and J ends lost 0 bases and 5 bases, in that order; junction bases with no gene match: 5.

This clonotype was counted between two and nine times. The chain joins TRBV28 to TRBJ1-6, with D perhaps matching TRBD1 (5 bases). Germline V lookup: CDR1 MDHEN, CDR2 SYDVKM. V was shortened by 4 bases and J by 8 bases, with 24 bases between the two germline ends. The CDR3 contains 18 residues. This CDR3 reads CASSYPGGTGKPHSPLHF. CDR3 in DNA: TGTGCCAGCAGTTATCCCGGTGGGACCGGGAAACCTCATTCACCCCTCCACTTT.

The genes are TRBV6-1 and TRBJ2-3, with TRBD1 as a possible D gene (6 bases). V lost 6 bases and J 0 bases, leaving 7 bases between the germline ends. Germline lookup yields CDR1 MNHNS and CDR2 SASEGT. CDR3 length equals 13 residues. CDR3: CASRDSSTDTQYF. In DNA form, the CDR3 reads TGTGCCAGCAGGGACAGTAGCACAGATACGCAGTATTTT.